The source of this TCR beta chain is a study of blood T cell repertoires in COVID-19. Germline V gives CDR1 ENHRY, CDR2 SYGVKD. The V and J ends lost 6 bases and 6 bases, in that order; junction bases with no gene match: 14. This CDR3 comprises 19 residues. This clone was recorded only once. The repertoire was sequenced with immunoSEQ multiplex PCR; TCRdb's copy has only in-frame clones and lacks some. The repertoire holds some 82,000 clones, with around 80% as singletons. The sequence derives from an elderly man with active or convalescent COVID-19. The chain links TRBV10-3 to TRBJ2-1; 16 bases align to TRBD2. The sample comprised peripheral blood. Written as DNA, the CDR3 is TGTGCCATCAGCCCCGGGACTAGCGGGAGGGCCTCAGCGTTCAATGAGCAGTTCTTC. Translation gives CAISPGTSGRASAFNEQFF.